This TCR beta chain was observed in a study of long-term antiretroviral therapy in people with HIV. A v3.0 immunoSEQ assay was performed at survey level. Profiled with immunoSEQ multiplex PCR; TCRdb holds only in-frame clones, not every one. The repertoire consists of around 24,000 clones, with roughly four fifths occurring once and the leading ten covering around a quarter. HIV-positive participants were all treated in the United States. DNA was extracted from approximately 0.95-9.8 million thawed cryopreserved PBMC. CDR1 is SGHRS and CDR2 is YFSETQ in the germline V gene. CDR3 size: 15 residues. Unmatched junction bases numbered 9, after V lost 0 bases and J lost 8 bases.

The sequences come from unsorted PBMCs, collected 0.4 years after starting antiretroviral therapy. This sequence joins TRBV5-1 and TRBJ1-2; TRBD1 aligns across 8 bases. This TCR was recovered from a man in his fifties or sixties with HIV. The CDR3 is CASSLGSGQGIGYTF. The CDR3 nucleotides read TGCGCCAGCAGCTTGGGGTCCGGACAGGGAATAGGCTACACCTTC.